This is a list of T cell receptor beta chains from one sample in a study of blood T cells in healthy people across ages. TCRdb called the 5' RACE reads again in MiXCR, with one record for every CDR3 protein. This repertoire shows approximately 800,000 distinct CDR3 sequences, around 68% found once; its top ten account for about 27%. Sequencing was carried out using blood. These receptors were taken from a man aged 25-40 years in good health. Both conserved end residues are part of each CDR3. The D gene is left open where the match is weak. Only part of the rows carry a size: once, few, many, or a class if the clone is expanded.

J gene | clone size | V gene | D gene | CDR3 DNA | CDR3 protein
TRBJ2-7 | - | TRBV7-2 | TRBD1 | TGTGCCAGCAGCCACAGGGGCGAGACAGGGTCTGCCGAGCAGTACTTC | CASSHRGETGSAEQYF
TRBJ2-7 | few | TRBV6-2/TRBV6-3 | TRBD2 | TGTGCCAGCACCGGGGGGGCAAGTTACGAGCAGTACTTC | CASTGGASYEQYF
TRBJ2-1 | - | TRBV14 | - | TGTGCCAGCCGGGACAAAAAGTACAATGAGCAGTTCTTC | CASRDKKYNEQFF
TRBJ2-1 | once | TRBV2 | TRBD1 | TGTGCCAGCAGCGATGGACAGGGAACCTACAATGAGCAGTTCTTC | CASSDGQGTYNEQFF
TRBJ1-2 | - | TRBV4-2 | - | TGTGCCAACAGCCAAGATCCGTACGGCTATGGCTACACCTTC | CANSQDPYGYGYTF
TRBJ2-7 | - | TRBV7-3 | TRBD2 | TGTGCCAGCAACTTAAATGCGGGGGGGCGGAACGAGCAGTACTTC | CASNLNAGGRNEQYF
TRBJ2-1 | - | TRBV20-1 | - | TGCAGTGCCGTATTCCAGGGGATCTACAATGAGCAGTTCTTC | CSAVFQGIYNEQFF
TRBJ1-6 | - | TRBV20-1 | - | TGCAGTGCTAGGGTAGGGGCTTTAAATTCACCCCTCCACTTT | CSARVGALNSPLHF
TRBJ2-7 | - | TRBV29-1 | - | TGCAGCGTTACCCGACAGAGCTCCTACGAGCAGTACTTC | CSVTRQSSYEQYF
TRBJ2-1 | - | TRBV2 | TRBD1 | TGTGCCAGCAGCGACCAAGCGGACAGGGCAGGAGACAATGAGCAGTTCTTC | CASSDQADRAGDNEQFF
TRBJ2-5 | - | TRBV20-1 | TRBD2 | TGCAGTGCTACCGAGGATAGCGGGACACAAGAGACCCAGTACTTC | CSATEDSGTQETQYF
TRBJ2-7 | - | TRBV4-2 | TRBD2 | TGTGCCAGCAGCCATCAGACTAGCGGGGGTTACGAGCAGTACTTC | CASSHQTSGGYEQYF
TRBJ2-3 | - | TRBV27 | - | TGTGCCAGCAGTCTCACCGGGGGGCGGTACACAGATACGCAGTATTTT | CASSLTGGRYTDTQYF
TRBJ2-5 | - | TRBV10-3 | - | TGTGACATCAGTGATGTGGAGACCCAGTACTTC | CDISDVETQYF
TRBJ2-3 | once | TRBV3-1 | - | TGTGCCAGCAGCCAAGAACTCATGGACTTCGGACTCGACACAGATACGCAGTATTTT | CASSQELMDFGLDTDTQYF
TRBJ2-5 | - | TRBV27 | - | TGTGCCAGCGGGGTTCAAGAGACCCAGTACTTC | CASGVQETQYF
TRBJ2-4 | few | TRBV27 | - | TGTGCCAGCAGTTTGGGGAACCGGGGTGGGCAGTACTTC | CASSLGNRGGQYF
TRBJ2-1 | once | TRBV5-1 | TRBD2 | TGCGCCAGCAGCTTGTGGGGGGGAAACAATGAGCAGTTCTTC | CASSLWGGNNEQFF
TRBJ1-4 | - | TRBV15 | - | TGTGCCACCAGCAGAGATCCGCTAACTAATGAAAAACTGTTTTTT | CATSRDPLTNEKLFF
TRBJ2-7 | many | TRBV3-1 | - | TGTGCCAGCAGCCAAGAAGGCGAGCAGTACTTC | CASSQEGEQYF
TRBJ2-1 | many | TRBV6-2/TRBV6-3 | - | TGTGCCAGCAGTTACGCGGGTAATGAGCAGTTCTTC | CASSYAGNEQFF